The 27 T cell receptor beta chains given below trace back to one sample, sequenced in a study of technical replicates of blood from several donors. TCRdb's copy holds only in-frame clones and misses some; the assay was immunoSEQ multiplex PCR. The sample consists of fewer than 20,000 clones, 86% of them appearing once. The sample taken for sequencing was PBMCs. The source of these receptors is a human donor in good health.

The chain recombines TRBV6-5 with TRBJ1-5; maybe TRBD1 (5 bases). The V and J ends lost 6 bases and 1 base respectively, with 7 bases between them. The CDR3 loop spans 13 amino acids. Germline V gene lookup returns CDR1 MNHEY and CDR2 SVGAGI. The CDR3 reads CASRQGSNQPQHF. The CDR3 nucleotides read TGTGCCAGCAGGCAGGGAAGCAATCAGCCCCAGCATTTT.

The CDR3 region has the DNA TGTGCCACCCGGGGACTACCTGCGGATACGCAGTATTTT. As protein: CATRGLPADTQYF. The genes are TRBV19 and TRBJ2-3; 7 bases agree with TRBD2. The CDR3 totals 13 residues. CDR1 and CDR2 from the germline V gene are LNHDA and SQIVND (reference sequence). The trim removed 10 bases at V and 6 bases at J, leaving 10 bases unmatched.

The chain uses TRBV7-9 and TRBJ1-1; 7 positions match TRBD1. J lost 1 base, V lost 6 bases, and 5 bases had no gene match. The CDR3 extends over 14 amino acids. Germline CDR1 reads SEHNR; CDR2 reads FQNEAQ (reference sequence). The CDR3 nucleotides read TGTGCCAGCAGACTACGACAGGGGAACACTGAAGCTTTCTTT. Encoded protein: CASRLRQGNTEAFF.

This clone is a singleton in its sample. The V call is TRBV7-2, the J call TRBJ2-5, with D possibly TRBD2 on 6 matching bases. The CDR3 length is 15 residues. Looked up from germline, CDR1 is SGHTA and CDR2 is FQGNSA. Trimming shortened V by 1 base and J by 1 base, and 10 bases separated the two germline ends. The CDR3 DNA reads TGTGCCAGCAGCTTAGTTGGGGGGATCCAAGAGACCCAGTACTTC. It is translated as CASSLVGGIQETQYF.

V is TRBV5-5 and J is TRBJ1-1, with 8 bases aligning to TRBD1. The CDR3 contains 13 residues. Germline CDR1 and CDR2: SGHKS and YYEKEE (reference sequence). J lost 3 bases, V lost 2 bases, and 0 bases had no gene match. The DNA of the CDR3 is TGTGCCAGCAGCTTACAGGGGGACACTGAAGCTTTCTTT. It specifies CASSLQGDTEAFF. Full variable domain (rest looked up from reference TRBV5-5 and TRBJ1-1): DAGVTQSPTHLIKTRGQQVTLRCSPISGHKSVSWYQQVLGQGPQFIFQYYEKEERGRGNFPDRFSARQFPNYSSELNVNALLLGDSALYLCASSLQGDTEAFFGQGTRLTVV.

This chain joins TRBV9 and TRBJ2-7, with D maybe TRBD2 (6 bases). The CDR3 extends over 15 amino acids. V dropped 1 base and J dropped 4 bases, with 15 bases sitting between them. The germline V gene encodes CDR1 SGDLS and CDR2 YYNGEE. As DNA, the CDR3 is TGTGCCAGCAGCGTAAGCCCGGGACTTAATTACGAGCAGTACTTC. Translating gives CASSVSPGLNYEQYF.

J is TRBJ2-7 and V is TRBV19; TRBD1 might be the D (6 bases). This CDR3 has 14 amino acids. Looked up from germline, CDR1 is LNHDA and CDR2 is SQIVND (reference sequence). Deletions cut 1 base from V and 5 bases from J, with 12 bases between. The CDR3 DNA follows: TGTGCCAGTAGTATAGTCCCGGACAGCCACGAGCAGTACTTC. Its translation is CASSIVPDSHEQYF.

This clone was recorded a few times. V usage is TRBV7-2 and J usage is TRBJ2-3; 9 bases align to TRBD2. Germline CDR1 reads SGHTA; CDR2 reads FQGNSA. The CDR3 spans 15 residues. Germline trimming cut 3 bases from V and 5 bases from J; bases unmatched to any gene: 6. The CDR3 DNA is TGTGCCAGCAGCTTCCAGGGACTAGCTGTAGATACGCAGTATTTT. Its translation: CASSFQGLAVDTQYF.

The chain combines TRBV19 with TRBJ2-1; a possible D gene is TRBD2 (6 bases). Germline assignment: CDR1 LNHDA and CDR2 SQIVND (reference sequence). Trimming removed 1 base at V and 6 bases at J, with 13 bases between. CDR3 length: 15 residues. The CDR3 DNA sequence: TGTGCCAGTAGTATAGGGAGACTAGGATCCAATGAGCAGTTCTTC. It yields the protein CASSIGRLGSNEQFF.

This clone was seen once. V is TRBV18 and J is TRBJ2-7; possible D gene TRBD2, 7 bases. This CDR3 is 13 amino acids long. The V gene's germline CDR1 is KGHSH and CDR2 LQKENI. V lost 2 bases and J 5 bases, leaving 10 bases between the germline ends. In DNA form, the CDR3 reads TGTGCCAGCTCACCAGGGGGGGGCGACGAGCAGTACTTC. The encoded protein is CASSPGGGDEQYF.

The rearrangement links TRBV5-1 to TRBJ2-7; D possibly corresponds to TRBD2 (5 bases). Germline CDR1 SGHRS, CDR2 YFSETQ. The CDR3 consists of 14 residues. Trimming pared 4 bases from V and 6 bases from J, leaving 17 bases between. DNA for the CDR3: TGCGCCAGCAGCCTGGGTCCGAGCGGCGCCGAGCAGTACTTC. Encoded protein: CASSLGPSGAEQYF.

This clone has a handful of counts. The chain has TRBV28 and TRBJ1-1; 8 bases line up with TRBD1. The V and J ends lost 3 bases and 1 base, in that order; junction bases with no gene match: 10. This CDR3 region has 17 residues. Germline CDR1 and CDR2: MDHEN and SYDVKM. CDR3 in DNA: TGTGCCAGCAGTTTTCTACCGGGACAGGAGCAGAACACTGAAGCTTTCTTT. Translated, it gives CASSFLPGQEQNTEAFF.

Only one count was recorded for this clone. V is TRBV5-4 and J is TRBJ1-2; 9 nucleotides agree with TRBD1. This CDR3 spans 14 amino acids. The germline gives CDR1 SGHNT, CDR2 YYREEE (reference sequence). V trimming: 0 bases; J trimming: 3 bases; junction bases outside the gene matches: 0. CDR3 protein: CASSLGDRDYGYTF. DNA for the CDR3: TGTGCCAGCAGCTTGGGGGACAGGGACTATGGCTACACCTTC.

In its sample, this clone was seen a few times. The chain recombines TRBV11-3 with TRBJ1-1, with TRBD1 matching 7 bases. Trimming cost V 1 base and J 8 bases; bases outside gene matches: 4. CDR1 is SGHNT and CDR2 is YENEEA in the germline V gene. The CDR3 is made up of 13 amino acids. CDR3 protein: CASSLGTGREAFF. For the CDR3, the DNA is TGTGCCAGCAGCTTAGGGACAGGTCGGGAAGCTTTCTTT. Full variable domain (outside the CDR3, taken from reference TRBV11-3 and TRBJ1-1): EAGVVQSPRYKIIEKKQPVAFWCNPISGHNTLYWYLQNLGQGPELLIRYENEEAVDDSQLPKDRFSAERLKGVDSTLKIQPAELGDSAVYLCASSLGTGREAFFGQGTRLTVV.

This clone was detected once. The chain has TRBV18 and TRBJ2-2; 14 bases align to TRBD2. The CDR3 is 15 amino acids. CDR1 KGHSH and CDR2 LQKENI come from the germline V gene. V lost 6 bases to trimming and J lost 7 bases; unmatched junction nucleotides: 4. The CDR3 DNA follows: TGTGCCAGCTCTCCGGGACTAGCGGGAGTCGGGGAGCTGTTTTTT. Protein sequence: CASSPGLAGVGELFF.

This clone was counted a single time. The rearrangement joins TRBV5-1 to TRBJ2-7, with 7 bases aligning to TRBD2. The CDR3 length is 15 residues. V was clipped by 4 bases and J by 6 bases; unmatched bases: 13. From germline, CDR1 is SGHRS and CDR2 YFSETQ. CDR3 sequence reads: CASSTSGTLPSEQYF. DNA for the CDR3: TGCGCCAGCAGCACCAGCGGGACCCTCCCTAGCGAGCAGTACTTC.

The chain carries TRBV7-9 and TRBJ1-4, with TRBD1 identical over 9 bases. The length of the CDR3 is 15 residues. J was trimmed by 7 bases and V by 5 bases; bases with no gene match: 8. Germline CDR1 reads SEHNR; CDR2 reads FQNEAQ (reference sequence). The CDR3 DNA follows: TGTGCCAGCAGCACGCCCGGGACAGGGCCTGAAAAACTGTTTTTT. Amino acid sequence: CASSTPGTGPEKLFF.

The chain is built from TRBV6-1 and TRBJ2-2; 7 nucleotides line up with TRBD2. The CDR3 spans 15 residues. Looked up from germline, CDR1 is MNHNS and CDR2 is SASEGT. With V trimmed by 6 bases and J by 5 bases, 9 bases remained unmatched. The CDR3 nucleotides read TGTGCCAGCAGACTTAGACTAGCAGGGACCGGGGAGCTGTTTTTT. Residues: CASRLRLAGTGELFF.

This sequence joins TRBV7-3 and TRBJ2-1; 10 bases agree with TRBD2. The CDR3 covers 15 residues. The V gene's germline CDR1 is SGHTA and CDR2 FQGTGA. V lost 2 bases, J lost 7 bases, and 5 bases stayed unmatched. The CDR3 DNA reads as TGTGCCAGCAGCTTACTGGTAGCGGGAGGAAATGAGCAGTTCTTC. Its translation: CASSLLVAGGNEQFF.

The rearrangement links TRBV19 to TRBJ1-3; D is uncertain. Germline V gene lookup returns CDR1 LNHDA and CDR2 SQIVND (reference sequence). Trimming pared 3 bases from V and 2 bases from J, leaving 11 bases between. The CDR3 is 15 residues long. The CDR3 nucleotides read TGTGCCAGTAGTATGGGCTGGAGGACTGGAAACACCATATATTTT. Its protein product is CASSMGWRTGNTIYF.

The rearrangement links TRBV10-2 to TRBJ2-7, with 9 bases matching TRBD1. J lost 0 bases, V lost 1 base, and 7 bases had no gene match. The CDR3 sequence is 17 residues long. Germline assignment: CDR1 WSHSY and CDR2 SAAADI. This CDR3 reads CASSELGTGTFSYEQYF. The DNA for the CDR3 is TGCGCCAGCAGTGAGTTAGGGACAGGGACCTTCTCCTACGAGCAGTACTTC.

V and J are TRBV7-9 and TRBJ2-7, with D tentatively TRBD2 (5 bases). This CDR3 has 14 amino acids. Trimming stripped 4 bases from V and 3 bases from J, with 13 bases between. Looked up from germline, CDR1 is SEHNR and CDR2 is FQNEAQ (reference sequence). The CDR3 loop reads CASSSGDIGYEQYF. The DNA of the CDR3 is TGTGCCAGCAGCTCCGGGGATATCGGCTACGAGCAGTACTTC.

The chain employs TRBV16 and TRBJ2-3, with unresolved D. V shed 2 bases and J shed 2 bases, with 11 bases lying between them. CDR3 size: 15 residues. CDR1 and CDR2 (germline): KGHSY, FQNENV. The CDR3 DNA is TGTGCCAGCAGCCAAGCAAGTAGATACACAGATACGCAGTATTTT. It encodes CASSQASRYTDTQYF.

The CDR3 sequence: CASDVRVEMNTEAFF. The CDR3 DNA is TGTGCTAGTGATGTCAGGGTGGAGATGAACACTGAAGCTTTCTTT. The genes are TRBV12-5 and TRBJ1-1, with D perhaps matching TRBD1 (5 bases). Germline CDR1 LGHNT, CDR2 FRNRAP. The CDR3 length is 15 residues. V lost 7 bases, J lost 0 bases, and 15 bases lay in between. The whole variable domain, remainder taken from reference TRBV12-5 and TRBJ1-1, is DARVTQTPRHKVTEMGQEVTMRCQPILGHNTVFWYRQTMMQGLELLAYFRNRAPLDDSGMPKDRFSAEMPDATLATLKIQPSEPRDSAVYFCASDVRVEMNTEAFFGQGTRLTVV.

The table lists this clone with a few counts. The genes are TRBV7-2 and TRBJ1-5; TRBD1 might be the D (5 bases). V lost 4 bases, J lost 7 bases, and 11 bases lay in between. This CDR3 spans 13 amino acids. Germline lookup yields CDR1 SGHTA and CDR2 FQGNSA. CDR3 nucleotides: TGTGCCAGCAGCTCCAGGGAGGTCCAGCCCCAGCATTTT. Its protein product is CASSSREVQPQHF.

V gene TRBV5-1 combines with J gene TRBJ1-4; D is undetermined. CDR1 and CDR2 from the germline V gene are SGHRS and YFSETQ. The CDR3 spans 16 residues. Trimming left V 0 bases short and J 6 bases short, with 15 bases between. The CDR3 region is CASSLEGAAGDEKLFF. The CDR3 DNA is TGCGCCAGCAGCTTGGAAGGAGCCGCGGGCGATGAAAAACTGTTTTTT.

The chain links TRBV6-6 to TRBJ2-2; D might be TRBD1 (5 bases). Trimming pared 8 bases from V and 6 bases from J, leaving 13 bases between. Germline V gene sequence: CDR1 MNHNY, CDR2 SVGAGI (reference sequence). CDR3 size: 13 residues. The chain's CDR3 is CASSQGLSGELFF. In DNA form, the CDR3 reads TGTGCCAGCTCCCAGGGATTATCCGGGGAGCTGTTTTTT.